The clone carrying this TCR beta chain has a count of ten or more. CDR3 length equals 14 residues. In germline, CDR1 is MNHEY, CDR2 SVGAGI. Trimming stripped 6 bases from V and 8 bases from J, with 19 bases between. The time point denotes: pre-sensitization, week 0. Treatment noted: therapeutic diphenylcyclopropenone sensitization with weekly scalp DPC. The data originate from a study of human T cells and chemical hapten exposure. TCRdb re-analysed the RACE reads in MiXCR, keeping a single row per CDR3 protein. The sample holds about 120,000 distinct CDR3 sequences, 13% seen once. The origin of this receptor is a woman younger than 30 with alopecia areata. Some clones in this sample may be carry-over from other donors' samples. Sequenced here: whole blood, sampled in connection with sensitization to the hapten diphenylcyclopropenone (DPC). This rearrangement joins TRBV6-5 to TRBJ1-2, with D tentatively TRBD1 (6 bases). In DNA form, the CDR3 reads TGTGCCAGCAGCACCCGACAGGAGCAGGACGGCTACACCTTC. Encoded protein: CASSTRQEQDGYTF.